A selection of T cell receptor beta chains follows, all from one sample in a study of blood T cell repertoires in COVID-19. Profiled with immunoSEQ multiplex PCR; TCRdb holds only in-frame clones, not every one. The sample shows approximately 75,000 clones, about 89% of them seen only once. Sequenced sample: peripheral blood. These TCRs come from a man aged 55 to 70 with acute or convalescent COVID-19. CDR3s include the opening cysteine and the closing phenylalanine or tryptophan.

v_gene,CDR3aa
TRBV30,CAWSYAGNTGELFF
TRBV7-2,CASSPPLRTADEKLFF
TRBV5-4,CASSFPLSRDTQYF
TRBV5-1,CASSPRGMNTEAFF
TRBV6-4,CASRTRDSLPPIGETQYF
TRBV7-9,CASSLDRDADTQYF
TRBV5-4,CASRRAGGRNIQYF
TRBV10-3,CAISQPPGTVGLNTEAFF
TRBV6-5,CASQRLATEQYF
TRBV29-1,CSVENSGTYEQFF
TRBV6-2/TRBV6-3,CASSYGGVVQPQHF